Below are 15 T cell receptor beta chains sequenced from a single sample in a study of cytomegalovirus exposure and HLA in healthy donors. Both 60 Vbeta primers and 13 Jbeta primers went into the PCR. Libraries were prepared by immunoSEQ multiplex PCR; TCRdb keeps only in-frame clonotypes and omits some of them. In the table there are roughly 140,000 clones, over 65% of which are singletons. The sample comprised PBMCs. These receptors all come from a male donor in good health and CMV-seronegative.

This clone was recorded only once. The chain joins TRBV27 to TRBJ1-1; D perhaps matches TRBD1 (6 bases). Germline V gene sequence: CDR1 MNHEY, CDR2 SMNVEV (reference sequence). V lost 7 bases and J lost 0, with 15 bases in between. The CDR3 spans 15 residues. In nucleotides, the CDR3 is TGTGCCAGCACCCTAAATGGGGGCCTGAACACTGAAGCTTTCTTT. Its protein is CASTLNGGLNTEAFF.

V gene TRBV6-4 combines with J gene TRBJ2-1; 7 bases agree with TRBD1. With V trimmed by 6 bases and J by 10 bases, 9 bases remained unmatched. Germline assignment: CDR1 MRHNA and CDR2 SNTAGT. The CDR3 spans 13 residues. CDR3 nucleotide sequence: TGTGCCAGCAGCCCGGACAGGTCGGGGGAGCAGTTCTTC. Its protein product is CASSPDRSGEQFF.

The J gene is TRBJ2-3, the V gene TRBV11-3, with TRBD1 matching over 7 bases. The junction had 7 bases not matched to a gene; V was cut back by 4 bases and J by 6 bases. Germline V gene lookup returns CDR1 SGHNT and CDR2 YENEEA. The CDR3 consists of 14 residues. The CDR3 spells CASSSRGQPDTQYF. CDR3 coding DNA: TGTGCCAGCAGCTCTAGGGGACAGCCGGATACGCAGTATTTT.

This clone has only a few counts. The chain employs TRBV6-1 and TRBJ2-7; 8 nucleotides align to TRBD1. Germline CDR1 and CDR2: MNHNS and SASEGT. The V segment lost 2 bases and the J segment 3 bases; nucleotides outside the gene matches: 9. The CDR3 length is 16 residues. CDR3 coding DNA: TGTGCCAGCAGTGAAATTGTATTAGGACAGGGCTACGAGCAGTACTTC. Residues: CASSEIVLGQGYEQYF.

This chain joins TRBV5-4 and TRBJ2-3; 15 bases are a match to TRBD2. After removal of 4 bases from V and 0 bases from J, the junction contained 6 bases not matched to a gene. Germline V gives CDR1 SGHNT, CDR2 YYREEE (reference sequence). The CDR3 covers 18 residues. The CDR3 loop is CASSNPGLAGGSTDTQYF. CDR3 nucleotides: TGTGCCAGCAGCAACCCGGGACTAGCGGGAGGAAGCACAGATACGCAGTATTTT. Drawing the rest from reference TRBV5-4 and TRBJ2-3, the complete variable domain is ETGVTQSPTHLIKTRGQQVTLRCSSQSGHNTVSWYQQALGQGPQFIFQYYREEENGRGNFPPRFSGLQFPNYSSELNVNALELDDSALYLCASSNPGLAGGSTDTQYFGPGTRLTVL.

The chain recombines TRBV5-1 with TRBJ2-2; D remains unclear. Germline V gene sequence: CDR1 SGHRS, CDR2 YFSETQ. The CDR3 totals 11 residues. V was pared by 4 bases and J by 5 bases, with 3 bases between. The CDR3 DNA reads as TGCGCCAGCAGCATAACCGGGGAGCTGTTTTTT. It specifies CASSITGELFF.

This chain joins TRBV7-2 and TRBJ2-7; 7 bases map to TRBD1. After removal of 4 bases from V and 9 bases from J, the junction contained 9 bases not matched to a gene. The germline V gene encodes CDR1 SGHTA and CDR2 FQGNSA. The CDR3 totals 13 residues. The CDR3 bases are TGTGCCAGCAGCTCCGGGACAGTGAGGGCGCAGTACTTC. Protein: CASSSGTVRAQYF.

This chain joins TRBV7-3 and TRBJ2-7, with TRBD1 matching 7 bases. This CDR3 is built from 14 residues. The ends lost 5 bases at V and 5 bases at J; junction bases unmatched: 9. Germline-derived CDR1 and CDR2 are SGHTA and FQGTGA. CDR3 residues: CASSLRQGRDEQYF. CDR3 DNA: TGTGCCAGCAGCCTACGACAGGGTAGGGACGAGCAGTACTTC.

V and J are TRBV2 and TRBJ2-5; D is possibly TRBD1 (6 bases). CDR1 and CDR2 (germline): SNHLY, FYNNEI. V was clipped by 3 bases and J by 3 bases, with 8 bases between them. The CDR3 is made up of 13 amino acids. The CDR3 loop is CASSDNREETQYF. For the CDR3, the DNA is TGTGCCAGCAGTGATAACAGGGAAGAGACCCAGTACTTC.

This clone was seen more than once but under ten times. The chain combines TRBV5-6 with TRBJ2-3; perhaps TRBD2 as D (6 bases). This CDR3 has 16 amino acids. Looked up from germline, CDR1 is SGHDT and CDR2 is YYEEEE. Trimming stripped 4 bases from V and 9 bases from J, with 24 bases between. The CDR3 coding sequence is TGTGCCAGCAGCACCCGCCGCGGGGCGGAGGAACGGACGCAGTATTTT. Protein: CASSTRRGAEERTQYF.

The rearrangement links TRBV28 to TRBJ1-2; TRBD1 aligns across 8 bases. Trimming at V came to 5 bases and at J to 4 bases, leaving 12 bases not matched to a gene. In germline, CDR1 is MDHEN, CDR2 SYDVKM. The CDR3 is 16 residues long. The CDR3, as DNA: TGTGCCAGCAGTATCCCAGGGGGCAGGGGTAGCTATGGCTACACCTTC. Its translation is CASSIPGGRGSYGYTF.

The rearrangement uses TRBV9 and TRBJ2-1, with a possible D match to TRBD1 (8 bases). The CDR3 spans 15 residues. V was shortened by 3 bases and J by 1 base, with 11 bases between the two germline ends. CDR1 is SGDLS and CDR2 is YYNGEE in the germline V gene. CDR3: CASSDRGGSYNEQFF. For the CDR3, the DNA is TGTGCCAGCAGCGACAGGGGGGGGTCCTACAATGAGCAGTTCTTC.

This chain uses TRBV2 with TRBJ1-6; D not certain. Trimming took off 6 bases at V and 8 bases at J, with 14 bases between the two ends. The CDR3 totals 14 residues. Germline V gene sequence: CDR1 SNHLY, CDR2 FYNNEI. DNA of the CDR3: TGTGCCAGCAGGGATAGGGCGGGCCATTCACCCCTCCACTTT. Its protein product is CASRDRAGHSPLHF.

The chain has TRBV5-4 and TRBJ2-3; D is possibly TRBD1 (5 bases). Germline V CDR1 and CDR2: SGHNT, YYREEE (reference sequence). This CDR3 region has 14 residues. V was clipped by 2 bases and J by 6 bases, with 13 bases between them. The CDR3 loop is CASSFITGSDTQYF. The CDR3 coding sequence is TGTGCCAGCAGCTTTATAACAGGTTCGGATACGCAGTATTTT.

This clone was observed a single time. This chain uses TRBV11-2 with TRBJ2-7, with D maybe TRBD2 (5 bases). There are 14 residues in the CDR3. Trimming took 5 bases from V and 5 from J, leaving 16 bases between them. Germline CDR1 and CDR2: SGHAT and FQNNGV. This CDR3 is CASSQIERGNEQYF. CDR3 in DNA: TGTGCCAGCAGCCAAATAGAACGGGGTAACGAGCAGTACTTC.